The 30 T cell receptor beta chains in this list originate from one sample, sequenced in a study of blood T cell repertoires in COVID-19. Sequencing was performed with immunoSEQ multiplex PCR; in TCRdb, only in-frame clones are kept and a portion is missing. The repertoire holds some 100,000 clones, with about 89% as singletons. Material for sequencing was peripheral blood. These receptors all come from a man in his fifties with active COVID-19.

The chain links TRBV9 to TRBJ2-7, with TRBD1 matching over 9 bases. The CDR3 has 14 residues. Germline lookup yields CDR1 SGDLS and CDR2 YYNGEE. The junction had 4 bases not matched to a gene; V was cut back by 3 bases and J by 3 bases. Written as DNA, the CDR3 is TGTGCCAGCAGCGCACAGGGGGCAGGCTACGAGCAGTACTTC. Translating gives CASSAQGAGYEQYF.

This chain uses TRBV9 with TRBJ2-3; 9 bases line up with TRBD2. The junction had 3 bases not matched to a gene; V was cut back by 0 bases and J by 1 base. CDR1 is SGDLS and CDR2 is YYNGEE in the germline V gene. The CDR3 consists of 16 residues. The CDR3: CASSVAWTSGTDTQYF. The CDR3 DNA sequence: TGTGCCAGCAGCGTAGCGTGGACTAGCGGCACAGATACGCAGTATTTT.

The DNA of the CDR3 is TGTGCCAGCAGCCCTACTACTAGCGGGGGGGCCGGGGAGCTGTTTTTT. Amino acids: CASSPTTSGGAGELFF. The rearrangement uses TRBV6-2 or TRBV6-3 and TRBJ2-2; 13 positions match TRBD2. CDR3 length: 16 amino acids. CDR1 and CDR2 from the germline V gene are MNHEY and SVGEGT. Trimming took 6 bases from V and 6 from J; bases not matched to a gene: 7.

J is TRBJ2-1 and V is TRBV11-3, with 7 nucleotides matching TRBD1. From germline, CDR1 is SGHNT and CDR2 YENEEA. There are 12 residues in the CDR3. J lost 6 bases, V lost 5 bases, and 1 base had no gene match. Written as DNA, the CDR3 is TGTGCCAGCAGCCACAGGGGCAATGAGCAGTTCTTC. Its protein product is CASSHRGNEQFF.

The chain combines TRBV2 with TRBJ1-2; 8 bases are a match to TRBD1. Trimming took 4 bases from V and 5 from J; bases not matched to a gene: 9. Germline assignment: CDR1 SNHLY and CDR2 FYNNEI. This CDR3 has 15 amino acids. CDR3 loop: CASSGRQGSQYGYTF. Written as DNA, the CDR3 is TGTGCCAGCAGTGGAAGACAGGGGAGCCAGTATGGCTACACCTTC.

This clone was found once. V usage is TRBV19 and J usage is TRBJ1-4; 7 nucleotides align to TRBD1. The V gene end was trimmed by 5 bases and the J gene end by 2 bases; junction bases not matched to a gene: 8. Germline CDR1 LNHDA, CDR2 SQIVND (reference sequence). The CDR3 spans 16 residues. Here the CDR3 DNA reads TGTGCCAGTAGTTCGTGGACAGGCAGGACTAATGAAAAACTGTTTTTT. Protein product: CASSSWTGRTNEKLFF.

V gene TRBV9 combines with J gene TRBJ1-3; 9 bases fit TRBD1. This CDR3 region has 17 residues. From germline, CDR1 is SGDLS and CDR2 YYNGEE. The ends lost 4 bases at V and 2 bases at J; junction bases unmatched: 10. The CDR3 protein is CASSPRPGTGPGNTIYF. The CDR3 DNA reads TGTGCCAGCAGCCCACGCCCCGGGACAGGGCCTGGAAACACCATATATTTT.

The chain combines TRBV7-2 with TRBJ1-2; D is unresolved. CDR1 is SGHTA, CDR2 FQGNSA, per germline. Trimming left V 3 bases short and J 9 bases short, with 8 bases between. This CDR3 is built from 11 residues. The CDR3 region is CASSFPLRYTF. The CDR3 DNA reads TGTGCCAGCAGCTTCCCCCTCCGCTACACCTTC.

V usage is TRBV27 and J usage is TRBJ2-2; TRBD1 might be the D (5 bases). CDR1 and CDR2 from the germline V gene are MNHEY and SMNVEV (reference sequence). The CDR3 is 14 residues long. The V and J ends lost 7 bases and 0 bases respectively, with 9 bases between them. Written as DNA, the CDR3 is TGTGCCAGCAACAAGGGGTCGAACACCGGGGAGCTGTTTTTT. This codes for CASNKGSNTGELFF.

The chain carries TRBV19 and TRBJ1-3; D gene uncertain. Between the trimmed V and J ends, which lost 2 bases and 4 bases, there was a span of 3 bases. The V gene's germline CDR1 is LNHDA and CDR2 SQIVND (reference sequence). This CDR3 spans 12 amino acids. As DNA, the CDR3 is TGTGCCAGTAGTATACGGGGAAACACCATATATTTT. Protein sequence: CASSIRGNTIYF.

The genes are TRBV7-3 and TRBJ2-1, with D possibly matching TRBD2 (5 bases). Germline V gives CDR1 SGHTA, CDR2 FQGTGA. This CDR3 spans 12 amino acids. V shed 4 bases and J shed 12 bases, with 13 bases lying between them. CDR3 protein: CASSSGGNRQFF. The CDR3 nucleotides read TGTGCCAGCAGCTCTGGAGGCAATCGGCAGTTCTTC.

This chain links TRBV7-2 with TRBJ2-5; 9 bases agree with TRBD1. V shed 5 bases and J 5 bases; nucleotides not matched to a gene: 9. CDR3 length: 15 amino acids. Germline V gives CDR1 SGHTA, CDR2 FQGNSA. The CDR3 sequence: CASSLQQGAVETQYF. In nucleotides, the CDR3 is TGTGCCAGCAGCCTCCAACAGGGGGCGGTGGAGACCCAGTACTTC.

The table lists this clone with a few counts. The V and J genes are TRBV6-6 and TRBJ1-1; possibly TRBD1 for D (5 bases). Trimming cost V 7 bases and J 1 base, with 10 bases left between them. CDR3 length equals 13 residues. The germline V gene encodes CDR1 MNHNY and CDR2 SVGAGI (reference sequence). This CDR3 reads CASTRTPNTEAFF. The CDR3 DNA sequence: TGTGCCAGCACCCGGACACCGAACACTGAAGCTTTCTTT.

This sequence joins TRBV6-5 and TRBJ1-2, with 8 nucleotides matching TRBD1. The junction had 19 bases not matched to a gene; V was cut back by 11 bases and J by 8 bases. This CDR3 comprises 15 residues. Germline lookup yields CDR1 MNHEY and CDR2 SVGAGI. The CDR3 protein is CAGVSGTGLLGGYTF. The CDR3 DNA sequence: TGTGCCGGAGTGTCTGGGACAGGACTTTTGGGAGGCTACACCTTC.

V usage is TRBV18 and J usage is TRBJ1-2; 7 positions agree with TRBD1. Germline CDR1 reads KGHSH; CDR2 reads LQKENI. The CDR3 loop spans 12 amino acids. V dropped 0 bases and J dropped 8; count of bases not matched to a gene: 0. In DNA, the CDR3 is TGTGCCAGCTCACCACCGGGACAGGGCTACACCTTC. Its protein is CASSPPGQGYTF. The full variable domain, in which reference TRBV18 and TRBJ1-2 provide the parts outside the CDR3, is NAGVMQNPRHLVRRRGQEARLRCSPMKGHSHVYWYRQLPEEGLKFMVYLQKENIIDESGMPKERFSAEFPKEGPSILRIQQVVRGDSAAYFCASSPPGQGYTFGSGTRLTVV.

This clone came up a few times. CDR3 in amino acids: CASSQGPDRNTEAFF. The CDR3 bases are TGCGCCAGCAGCCAAGGACCCGACAGGAACACTGAAGCTTTCTTT. The chain combines TRBV4-1 with TRBJ1-1, with D possibly being TRBD1 (5 bases). Trimming took off 1 base at V and 1 base at J, with 10 bases between the two ends. The CDR3 spans 15 residues. CDR1 is MGHRA, CDR2 YSYEKL, per germline.

The rearrangement joins TRBV4-1 to TRBJ1-3; 7 bases line up with TRBD1. V lost 3 bases and J lost 0; bases outside the gene matches: 5. CDR1 and CDR2 from the germline V gene are MGHRA and YSYEKL. The CDR3 is 16 amino acids. CDR3 sequence reads: CASSQQTGPSGNTIYF. CDR3 nucleotides: TGCGCCAGCAGCCAGCAGACAGGGCCCTCTGGAAACACCATATATTTT.

J is TRBJ2-2 and V is TRBV19; D may be TRBD2 (5 bases). CDR1 and CDR2 (germline): LNHDA, SQIVND (reference sequence). The CDR3 contains 17 residues. Trimming pared 7 bases from V and 4 bases from J, leaving 22 bases between. This CDR3 reads CASKSRLASTPTGELFF. CDR3 in DNA: TGTGCCAGTAAATCGAGGTTAGCGTCGACCCCCACCGGGGAGCTGTTTTTT.

The rearrangement links TRBV6-5 to TRBJ1-3; the match to TRBD1 covers 7 bases. V trimming: 6 bases; J trimming: 0 bases; junction bases outside the gene matches: 5. The CDR3 runs to 15 residues. The germline gives CDR1 MNHEY, CDR2 SVGAGI. The CDR3 region has the DNA TGTGCCAGCAGGCCACAGGGGAGCTCTGGAAACACCATATATTTT. Protein: CASRPQGSSGNTIYF.

The chain has TRBV2 and TRBJ1-4; D gene unclear. The CDR3 spans 14 residues. Germline lookup yields CDR1 SNHLY and CDR2 FYNNEI. The V end was cut by 3 bases, the J end by 7 bases, with 12 bases between. CDR3 DNA: TGTGCCAGCAGTGAGAGGCCCGTTCTTGAAAAACTGTTTTTT. Residues: CASSERPVLEKLFF. Full variable domain (remainder filled in from reference TRBV2 and TRBJ1-4): EPEVTQTPSHQVTQMGQEVILRCVPISNHLYFYWYRQILGQKVEFLVSFYNNEISEKSEIFDDQFSVERPDGSNFTLKIRSTKLEDSAMYFCASSERPVLEKLFFGSGTQLSVL.

The CDR3 region has the DNA TGTGCCAGCAATCCGGGACAGGGAGAAATGCATGGCTACACCTTC. Protein sequence: CASNPGQGEMHGYTF. The rearrangement links TRBV9 to TRBJ1-2; 9 bases agree with TRBD1. Per germline, CDR1 SGDLS and CDR2 YYNGEE. The CDR3 is made up of 15 amino acids. Trimming cost V 6 bases and J 6 bases; bases outside gene matches: 12.

This sequence joins TRBV2 and TRBJ2-2; D might be TRBD2 (6 bases). Trimming cost V 8 bases and J 2 bases, with 15 bases left between them. Germline-derived CDR1 and CDR2 are SNHLY and FYNNEI. This CDR3 is built from 15 residues. In DNA, the CDR3 is TGTGCCAGCTCCCTCGGAGGGACTAACACCGGGGAGCTGTTTTTT. Its translation: CASSLGGTNTGELFF.

The chain has TRBV5-4 and TRBJ2-1; 10 bases fit TRBD2. The CDR3 length is 12 residues. V was clipped by 4 bases and J by 16 bases; unmatched bases: 8. The germline CDR1 and CDR2 sequences are SGHNT and YYREEE (reference sequence). The CDR3 region is CASSREAGGPFF. The DNA for the CDR3 is TGTGCCAGCAGCCGGGAAGCGGGAGGGCCCTTCTTC.

The chain's CDR3 is CASSITRGPTDTQYF. DNA for the CDR3: TGTGCCAGTAGTATAACGAGGGGGCCCACAGATACGCAGTATTTT. V and J are TRBV19 and TRBJ2-3; 7 bases are shared with TRBD1. Trimming removed 2 bases from V and 2 bases from J; junction bases left unmatched: 4. The V gene's germline CDR1 is LNHDA and CDR2 SQIVND (reference sequence). The CDR3 sequence is 15 residues long.

V and J are TRBV7-2 and TRBJ2-5; TRBD2 matches 7 bases. This CDR3 has 17 amino acids. Germline V gene data show CDR1 as SGHTA and CDR2 as FQGNSA. V was pared by 1 base and J by 3 bases, with 11 bases of the junction left unmatched. The DNA of the CDR3 is TGTGCCAGCAGCTTAGTAGTGGGAGGGGTACGAAAAGAGACCCAGTACTTC. Translating it yields CASSLVVGGVRKETQYF.

The CDR3 spells CASSVGDHYTF. For the CDR3, the DNA is TGTGCCAGTTCGGTCGGGGATCACTACACCTTC. J is TRBJ1-2 and V is TRBV6-4; no definite D call. Per germline, CDR1 MRHNA and CDR2 SNTAGT. The CDR3 is 11 residues long. The V end lost 9 bases, the J end lost 10 bases, and 15 bases lay between the germline ends.

This chain uses TRBV11-2 with TRBJ2-7, with 8 bases that match TRBD1. The CDR3 contains 14 residues. V lost 5 bases to trimming and J lost 0 bases; unmatched junction nucleotides: 3. Germline V gene lookup returns CDR1 SGHAT and CDR2 FQNNGV. CDR3 DNA: TGTGCCAGCAGCGGACAGGGAACCTCCTACGAGCAGTACTTC. This gives the protein CASSGQGTSYEQYF.

A single count supports this clone. The V call is TRBV5-4, the J call TRBJ2-3, with 7 bases that match TRBD2. CDR1 and CDR2 (germline): SGHNT, YYREEE (reference sequence). The CDR3 consists of 16 residues. V shed 0 bases, J shed 2 bases, and the junction held 6 bases outside the gene matches. The CDR3 is CASSLEASGATDTQYF. The CDR3 bases are TGTGCCAGCAGCTTGGAGGCTAGCGGAGCCACAGATACGCAGTATTTT.

This chain links TRBV9 with TRBJ2-2, with TRBD2 matching over 11 bases. Germline loops: CDR1 SGDLS, CDR2 YYNGEE. The CDR3 spans 16 residues. Trimming took 2 bases from V and 7 from J; bases not matched to a gene: 7. Here the CDR3 reads CASSVASGGIGGELFF. CDR3 coding DNA: TGTGCCAGCAGCGTGGCTAGCGGGGGGATAGGCGGGGAGCTGTTTTTT. The variable domain in full, completed from reference TRBV9 and TRBJ2-2, reads DSGVTQTPKHLITATGQRVTLRCSPRSGDLSVYWYQQSLDQGLQFLIQYYNGEERAKGNILERFSAQQFPDLHSELNLSSLELGDSALYFCASSVASGGIGGELFFGEGSRLTVL.

The CDR3 bases are TGTGCCAGCAGCTCCCCAGCTAGCGCCTATGAGCAGTTCTTC. This translates into CASSSPASAYEQFF. The chain employs TRBV7-9 and TRBJ2-1, with D possibly matching TRBD2 (6 bases). The CDR3 is made up of 14 amino acids. Trimming took off 4 bases at V and 8 bases at J, with 15 bases between the two ends. Germline values: CDR1 SEHNR, CDR2 FQNEAQ (reference sequence).